One T cell receptor (beta chain) is described in this entry. The CDR3 extends over 17 amino acids. CDR1 and CDR2 from the germline V gene are ENHRY and SYGVKD. V was shortened by 0 bases and J by 2 bases, with 14 bases between the two germline ends. The data belong to a study of control samples from healthy donors and cancer patients. Repertoires were generated with immunoSEQ multiplex PCR, while TCRdb's copy carries only in-frame clones and drops some. The table includes some 120,000 clones, roughly nine tenths detected once. The chain has TRBV10-3 and TRBJ2-1; weak D call: TRBD2 (6 bases). The clonotype was recovered from a man aged 50 or older in good health. Material: blood. The CDR3 DNA sequence: TGTGCCATCAGTGAGTCGACTGGAGGGATCGCCTACAATGAGCAGTTCTTC. Translated: CAISESTGGIAYNEQFF.